The next 27 T cell receptor beta chains were all read from a single sample in a study of shared clonotypes between healthy human individuals. Sequencing was performed with immunoSEQ multiplex PCR; in TCRdb, only in-frame clones are kept and a portion is missing. Of 2.3 million or so clones in the sample, 80% to 95% were seen once. Material for sequencing was naive CD4+ T cells from PBMCs. This sample's subset: CD45RA+ positively selected. Receptors were obtained from a man aged 18 to 35 in good health. Some clones in this sample may be carry-over from other donors' samples.

The gene calls are TRBV4-2 and TRBJ1-1; TRBD1 aligns across 7 bases. Trimming at V came to 2 bases and at J to 3 bases, leaving 12 bases not matched to a gene. CDR3 size: 17 residues. Germline CDR1 and CDR2: LGHNA and YNFKEQ. In DNA form, the CDR3 reads TGTGCCAGCAGCCAAAATAAAAAGACAGGGTTGGACACTGAAGCTTTCTTT. It codes for CASSQNKKTGLDTEAFF.

V and J are TRBV7-3 and TRBJ2-1, with D unclear. Trimming removed 1 base from V and 6 bases from J, with 7 bases in between. The length of the CDR3 is 13 residues. Germline V lookup: CDR1 SGHTA, CDR2 FQGTGA. CDR3 nucleotide sequence: TGTGCCAGCAGCTTAAGGGCTAGCAATGAGCAGTTCTTC. Protein: CASSLRASNEQFF. Full variable domain (missing parts from reference TRBV7-3 and TRBJ2-1): GAGVSQTPSNKVTEKGKYVELRCDPISGHTALYWYRQSLGQGPEFLIYFQGTGAADDSGLPNDRFFAVRPEGSVSTLKIQRTERGDSAVYLCASSLRASNEQFFGPGTRLTVL.

The rearrangement uses TRBV4-1 and TRBJ2-7; perhaps TRBD2 as D (5 bases). Germline loops: CDR1 MGHRA, CDR2 YSYEKL. The CDR3 length is 13 residues. V lost 8 bases, J lost 2 bases, and 13 bases lay in between. CDR3 coding DNA: TGCGCCAGCTCTCGCCGGGAAACCTACGAGCAGTACTTC. Protein sequence: CASSRRETYEQYF.

J is TRBJ2-1 and V is TRBV19; the match to TRBD1 covers 7 bases. CDR1 is LNHDA, CDR2 SQIVND, per germline (reference sequence). This CDR3 spans 14 amino acids. Unmatched junction bases numbered 12, after V lost 9 bases and J lost 7 bases. The CDR3 bases are TGTGCCAGGGAACAGGGGCCGCCGGGGAATGAGCAGTTCTTC. Amino acid sequence: CAREQGPPGNEQFF. Looking up the rest from reference TRBV19 and TRBJ2-1 gives the full variable domain: DGGITQSPKYLFRKEGQNVTLSCEQNLNHDAMYWYRQDPGQGLRLIYYSQIVNDFQKGDIAEGYSVSREKKESFPLTVTSAQKNPTAFYLCAREQGPPGNEQFFGPGTRLTVL.

The chain joins TRBV6-8 to TRBJ2-5; 8 bases fit TRBD1. The germline CDR1 and CDR2 sequences are MNHGY and SAAAGT. With V trimmed by 0 bases and J by 1 base, 13 bases remained unmatched. CDR3 length equals 19 residues. Here the CDR3 reads CASSYSRMDRAFLQETQYF. The CDR3 DNA sequence: TGTGCCAGCAGTTACTCGAGAATGGACAGGGCATTCCTCCAAGAGACCCAGTACTTC.

V usage is TRBV5-4 and J usage is TRBJ2-5; TRBD1 agrees at 9 bases. The CDR3 spans 16 residues. Germline V gene data show CDR1 as SGHNT and CDR2 as YYREEE (reference sequence). Trimming removed 1 base from V and 5 bases from J; junction bases left unmatched: 9. The CDR3 sequence: CASSLSAGQGGETQYF. The CDR3 nucleotides read TGTGCCAGCAGCTTGTCAGCGGGACAGGGAGGGGAGACCCAGTACTTC. Drawing the rest from reference TRBV5-4 and TRBJ2-5, the complete variable domain is ETGVTQSPTHLIKTRGQQVTLRCSSQSGHNTVSWYQQALGQGPQFIFQYYREEENGRGNFPPRFSGLQFPNYSSELNVNALELDDSALYLCASSLSAGQGGETQYFGPGTRLLVL.

A remark on this clone: A read error may produce the germline difference seen at one junction end. CDR3 bases: TGTGCCAGCAACTTGTTGCAGGGGGCAGGGCAGCCCCAGCATTTT. Protein: CASNLLQGAGQPQHF. The rearrangement uses TRBV5-8 and TRBJ1-5; 8 bases agree with TRBD1. The CDR3 extends over 15 amino acids. Germline V gives CDR1 SGHTS, CDR2 YDEGEE.

The J gene is TRBJ2-3, the V gene TRBV27, with D possibly matching TRBD2 (6 bases). The CDR3 loop spans 16 amino acids. The germline CDR1 and CDR2 sequences are MNHEY and SMNVEV (reference sequence). The V and J ends lost 3 bases and 1 base respectively, with 14 bases between them. CDR3 sequence (DNA): TGTGCCAGCAGTTTGAAGGTCCCGGGGGGCACAGATACGCAGTATTTT. Protein: CASSLKVPGGTDTQYF.

This chain connects TRBV7-3 to TRBJ1-1; D call uncertain. This CDR3 has 13 amino acids. Trimming left V 5 bases short and J 1 base short, with 8 bases between. Germline assignment: CDR1 SGHTA and CDR2 FQGTGA. The CDR3 sequence: CASSRRQNTEAFF. In nucleotides, the CDR3 is TGTGCCAGCAGCCGACGCCAGAACACTGAAGCTTTCTTT.

The rearrangement uses TRBV28 and TRBJ2-1; 7 bases are shared with TRBD2. V dropped 5 bases and J dropped 12; count of bases not matched to a gene: 1. Per germline, CDR1 MDHEN and CDR2 SYDVKM. The CDR3 totals 10 residues. CDR3 sequence: CASSERGQFF. Here the CDR3 DNA reads TGTGCCAGCAGTGAGCGGGGGCAGTTCTTC.

The chain carries TRBV5-1 and TRBJ2-3; D unresolved. The CDR3 covers 15 residues. Germline lookup yields CDR1 SGHRS and CDR2 YFSETQ. V was clipped by 0 bases and J by 3 bases, with 11 bases between them. The CDR3 region is CASSLVVIGTDTQYF. The CDR3 coding sequence is TGCGCCAGCAGCTTGGTAGTAATTGGGACAGATACGCAGTATTTT.

On this clone: Other DNA sequences in the same sample also yield this CDR3. V usage is TRBV5-6 and J usage is TRBJ2-4; perhaps TRBD1 as D (5 bases). The germline V gene encodes CDR1 SGHDT and CDR2 YYEEEE. This CDR3 has 15 amino acids. Trimming took off 1 base at V and 0 bases at J, with 8 bases between the two ends. CDR3 coding DNA: TGTGCCAGCAGCTTGAGGGGCTTAGCCAAAAACATTCAGTACTTC. It is translated as CASSLRGLAKNIQYF.

The chain has TRBV28 and TRBJ2-7; D not certain. Germline V gene lookup returns CDR1 MDHEN and CDR2 SYDVKM. Trimming took 5 bases from V and 2 from J, leaving 10 bases between them. The CDR3 covers 13 residues. For the CDR3, the DNA is TGTGCCAGCAGTGCCGGACCCCCCTACGAGCAGTACTTC. This sequence encodes CASSAGPPYEQYF.

This chain links TRBV27 with TRBJ2-3; D unresolved. Trimming shortened V by 2 bases and J by 1 base, and 10 bases separated the two germline ends. Per germline, CDR1 MNHEY and CDR2 SMNVEV (reference sequence). This CDR3 is built from 15 residues. The CDR3 region is CASSLGAFRTDTQYF. The DNA for the CDR3 is TGTGCCAGCAGTTTAGGAGCGTTCCGCACAGATACGCAGTATTTT.

V is TRBV9 and J is TRBJ2-5, with D perhaps matching TRBD2 (5 bases). The germline V gene has CDR1 SGDLS and CDR2 YYNGEE. This CDR3 spans 17 amino acids. The V and J ends lost 3 bases and 4 bases respectively, with 22 bases between them. The CDR3 protein is CASSAPRRGSEGETQYF. CDR3 nucleotides: TGTGCCAGCAGCGCCCCCCGCCGGGGATCAGAAGGAGAGACCCAGTACTTC.

This sequence joins TRBV2 and TRBJ2-5, with D tentatively TRBD1 or TRBD2 (6 bases each). The V and J ends lost 2 bases and 12 bases respectively, with 16 bases between them. Germline V gene lookup returns CDR1 SNHLY and CDR2 FYNNEI. This CDR3 region has 13 residues. The CDR3 is CASSERGYGGKYF. DNA of the CDR3: TGTGCCAGCAGTGAAAGGGGGTACGGGGGAAAGTACTTC.

The chain employs TRBV21-1 and TRBJ2-1. TRBV21-1 is an annotated pseudogene. The CDR3 is made up of 13 amino acids. The DNA of the CDR3 is TGTGCCAGCCGCAGAGGTAGGGACAATGAGCAGTTCTTC. It codes for CASRRGRDNEQFF.

The chain joins TRBV18 to TRBJ1-4; D remains unclear. The CDR3 is 16 amino acids. The germline V and J ends were trimmed by 4 bases and 1 base, with 13 bases remaining between them. Germline loops: CDR1 KGHSH, CDR2 LQKENI. CDR3 in amino acids: CASSLNVGGTNEKLFF. The CDR3 DNA reads TGTGCCAGCTCACTTAACGTGGGAGGAACTAATGAAAAACTGTTTTTT.

This clone was detected only once. This chain joins TRBV2 and TRBJ1-2, with D possibly being TRBD1 (6 bases). Germline lookup yields CDR1 SNHLY and CDR2 FYNNEI. This CDR3 is 12 amino acids long. V lost 4 bases to trimming and J lost 8 bases, with 11 bases between them. The CDR3, as DNA: TGTGCCAGCAGTGGTACAGGGTCCGGCTACACCTTC. It is translated as CASSGTGSGYTF.

Note on this clone: This sample also contains other DNA sequences that code for the same CDR3. The J gene is TRBJ1-1, the V gene TRBV30; 7 nucleotides agree with TRBD1. Germline V gene lookup returns CDR1 GTSNPN and CDR2 SVGIG (reference sequence). This CDR3 region has 14 residues. The V segment lost 2 bases and the J segment 0 bases; nucleotides outside the gene matches: 3. The CDR3 DNA sequence: TGTGCCTGGAGTCTGACAGGGCTGAACACTGAAGCTTTCTTT. Translating it yields CAWSLTGLNTEAFF.

V usage is TRBV28 and J usage is TRBJ2-7; 15 bases align to TRBD2. The J segment lost 7 bases and the V segment lost 6 bases, leaving 7 bases of the junction unmatched. CDR3 length: 15 amino acids. CDR1 is MDHEN, CDR2 SYDVKM, per germline. CDR3 sequence: CASRGGLAGGGEQYF. The CDR3 DNA reads as TGTGCCAGCAGGGGGGGACTAGCGGGAGGTGGGGAGCAGTACTTC.

CDR3 nucleotides: TGTGCCACCAGAGGCCTGGAGGGGGTTTCACCCCTCCACTTT. Protein sequence: CATRGLEGVSPLHF. V gene TRBV10-3 combines with J gene TRBJ1-6, with D possibly matching TRBD1 (6 bases). This CDR3 contains 14 residues. The ends were cut back, 10 bases at V and 9 bases at J, with 19 bases in the middle. Germline assignment: CDR1 ENHRY and CDR2 SYGVKD.

This clone was counted a single time. The chain combines TRBV7-9 with TRBJ2-1; the match to TRBD2 covers 8 bases. Germline V lookup: CDR1 SEHNR, CDR2 FQNEAQ (reference sequence). The J segment lost 7 bases and the V segment lost 4 bases, leaving 9 bases of the junction unmatched. The CDR3 is made up of 15 amino acids. The CDR3 here is CASSWAAGVRNEQFF. DNA for the CDR3: TGTGCCAGCAGCTGGGCAGCGGGAGTACGGAATGAGCAGTTCTTC.

The gene calls are TRBV4-1 and TRBJ1-2; perhaps TRBD1 as D (5 bases). The CDR3 extends over 14 amino acids. Germline values: CDR1 MGHRA, CDR2 YSYEKL. V lost 0 bases and J 4 bases, leaving 9 bases between the germline ends. The CDR3 DNA sequence: TGCGCCAGCAGCCAAGAACGTGGGGCCTATGGCTACACCTTC. Translated: CASSQERGAYGYTF.

V is TRBV7-9 and J is TRBJ1-5; D call uncertain. The V and J ends lost 4 bases and 7 bases respectively, with 8 bases between them. CDR3 length: 12 amino acids. Per the germline V gene, CDR1 is SEHNR and CDR2 is FQNEAQ (reference sequence). The CDR3 spells CASSSPPQPQHF. In nucleotides, the CDR3 is TGTGCCAGCAGCTCCCCTCCCCAGCCCCAGCATTTT.

The DNA of the CDR3 is TGTGCCAGCAGTTGGATCCAGCTGGGGCCCAACGGCTACACCTTC. Translation gives CASSWIQLGPNGYTF. The V call is TRBV28, the J call TRBJ1-2; TRBD1 is a possible D gene (5 bases). Trimming pared 4 bases from V and 8 bases from J, leaving 20 bases between. Germline V gene data show CDR1 as MDHEN and CDR2 as SYDVKM. There are 15 residues in the CDR3.

The chain links TRBV9 to TRBJ2-3, with a tentative D call TRBD2 (6 bases). The V and J ends lost 0 bases and 2 bases respectively, with 16 bases between them. The CDR3 has 17 residues. Germline V gene data show CDR1 as SGDLS and CDR2 as YYNGEE. In DNA form, the CDR3 reads TGTGCCAGCAGCGTAGGTTTAGGAGGGAGGTTCACAGATACGCAGTATTTT. This encodes CASSVGLGGRFTDTQYF.